These 8 T cell receptor beta chains originate from one sample sequenced in a study of cytomegalovirus exposure and HLA in healthy donors. The PCR contained 60 Vbeta and 13 Jbeta primers. Using immunoSEQ multiplex PCR, the repertoire was profiled, and TCRdb retains in-frame clones only, with some absent. The sample includes over 120,000 clones, 65% to 85% seen only once; the top ten take roughly 3.8%. Material for sequencing was PBMCs. The receptors were sampled from a male donor in good health and CMV-seronegative.

Only one count was recorded for this clone. CDR3 nucleotide sequence: TGTGCCTGGAGTGGGCTAGCTGGGCCTTCGCAGTACTTC. Translating it yields CAWSGLAGPSQYF. The V gene is TRBV30, the J gene TRBJ2-5, with a tentative D call TRBD2 (5 bases). Deletions cut 1 base from V and 11 bases from J, with 17 bases between. Germline-derived CDR1 and CDR2 are GTSNPN and SVGIG (reference sequence). The CDR3 covers 13 residues.

J is TRBJ2-7 and V is TRBV28; 13 bases are a match to TRBD2. The CDR3 runs to 16 residues. The trim removed 5 bases at V and 3 bases at J, leaving 7 bases unmatched. CDR1 and CDR2 (germline): MDHEN, SYDVKM. The CDR3 sequence is CASSERGLAGNYEQYF. In DNA, the CDR3 is TGTGCCAGCAGTGAACGGGGACTAGCGGGGAACTACGAGCAGTACTTC. Full variable domain (rest looked up from reference TRBV28 and TRBJ2-7): DVKVTQSSRYLVKRTGEKVFLECVQDMDHENMFWYRQDPGLGLRLIYFSYDVKMKEKGDIPEGYSVSREKKERFSLILESASTNQTSMYLCASSERGLAGNYEQYFGPGTRLTVT.

J is TRBJ2-1 and V is TRBV7-6; 11 bases match TRBD2. This CDR3 is 15 amino acids long. Per germline, CDR1 SGHVS and CDR2 FNYEAQ. V dropped 5 bases and J dropped 3; count of bases not matched to a gene: 3. CDR3 region: CASSPGTSGYNEQFF. The CDR3 nucleotides read TGTGCCAGCAGCCCCGGGACTAGCGGCTACAATGAGCAGTTCTTC.

The V gene is TRBV6-5, the J gene TRBJ2-7; 7 bases line up with TRBD1. V was clipped by 4 bases and J by 3 bases; unmatched bases: 6. The CDR3 covers 14 residues. The germline gives CDR1 MNHEY, CDR2 SVGAGI. CDR3 sequence (DNA): TGTGCCAGCAGTTCGCCGGGACAGCGCTACGAGCAGTACTTC. As protein: CASSSPGQRYEQYF.

The chain carries TRBV19 and TRBJ2-4; TRBD2 matches 10 bases. CDR1 is LNHDA and CDR2 is SQIVND in the germline V gene (reference sequence). This CDR3 region has 20 residues. The trim removed 3 bases at V and 0 bases at J, leaving 14 bases unmatched. The CDR3 reads CASSIPIGLAEGLAKNIQYF. CDR3 DNA: TGTGCCAGTAGTATCCCTATAGGACTAGCGGAGGGGTTAGCCAAAAACATTCAGTACTTC.

This clone was recorded a few times. The chain recombines TRBV7-2 with TRBJ1-1, with D possibly being TRBD1 (5 bases). Germline V gene lookup returns CDR1 SGHTA and CDR2 FQGNSA. With 8 bases removed from V and 5 bases from J, the gap between germline ends came to 15 bases. CDR3 length equals 13 residues. The CDR3 DNA follows: TGTGCCAGCGTCGGGGGGGGAGCGACTGAAGCTTTCTTT. Encoded protein: CASVGGGATEAFF.

The J gene is TRBJ1-4, the V gene TRBV14; D is undetermined. Germline CDR1 SGHDN, CDR2 FVKESK. V lost 3 bases to trimming and J lost 5 bases, with 13 bases between them. The CDR3 sequence is 15 residues long. The chain's CDR3 is CASSQINGPNEKLFF. The CDR3 nucleotides are TGTGCCAGCAGCCAGATCAACGGTCCCAATGAAAAACTGTTTTTT.

By share, this clone ranks as medium-sized. The V gene is TRBV11-2, the J gene TRBJ2-2; 7 nucleotides line up with TRBD1. With V trimmed by 1 base and J by 4 bases, 6 bases remained unmatched. The CDR3 is 16 amino acids. Germline assignment: CDR1 SGHAT and CDR2 FQNNGV. The CDR3 is CASSLATGVITGELFF. In nucleotides, the CDR3 is TGTGCCAGCAGCTTAGCAACAGGGGTTATCACCGGGGAGCTGTTTTTT.